These T cell receptor beta chains were read from a single sample in a study of control samples from healthy donors and cancer patients. Only in-frame clones appear in the TCRdb table, and some are missing; sequencing was by immunoSEQ multiplex PCR. Here the sample spans roughly 150,000 clones, around 90% being singletons. The specimen sequenced was blood. All receptors derive from a man in his thirties or forties in good health. Each CDR3 is given with its conserved first and last residue. A D gene is named only where the DNA matches it firmly. Size tells how often a clone was seen (once, few, many) or the class of an expanded clone, and some rows leave it out.

TRBV27	-	-	TRBJ1-1	CASRPGGRSTEAFF	TGTGCCAGCAGACCGGGGGGCCGCAGCACTGAAGCTTTCTTT
TRBV5-6	-	-	TRBJ2-1	CASSLRSGFNEQFF	TGTGCCAGCAGCTTAAGGTCCGGGTTCAATGAGCAGTTCTTC
TRBV7-2	-	-	TRBJ2-7	CASSLARAYEQYF	TGTGCCAGCAGCTTGGCGCGGGCCTACGAGCAGTACTTC
TRBV7-9	-	-	TRBJ2-7	CASSPMTGPWSSYEQYF	TGTGCCAGCAGCCCGATGACCGGACCGTGGAGCTCCTACGAGCAGTACTTC
TRBV7-9	-	-	TRBJ1-3	CASSSEVPIPGNTIYF	TGTGCCAGCAGCTCCGAAGTTCCAATTCCCGGAAACACCATATATTTT
TRBV5-8	-	-	TRBJ2-2	CASSFSVGDTGELFF	TGTGCCAGCAGCTTTTCAGTGGGCGACACCGGGGAGCTGTTTTTT
TRBV7-3	-	-	TRBJ2-2	CASSLTYMGSPTTGELFF	TGTGCCAGCAGCCTTACTTACATGGGCAGCCCCACCACCGGGGAGCTGTTTTTT
TRBV24-1	-	TRBD1	TRBJ2-5	CATSAGQEQETQYF	TGTGCCACCAGTGCCGGACAGGAACAAGAGACCCAGTACTTC
TRBV5-4	-	-	TRBJ1-2	CASSAPGRFYGYTF	TGTGCCAGCAGCGCCCCGGGACGTTTCTATGGCTACACCTTC
TRBV27	once	TRBD2	TRBJ2-7	CASKRTSGRAYEQYF	TGTGCCAGCAAACGTACTAGCGGGAGGGCCTACGAGCAGTACTTC
TRBV4-3	-	-	TRBJ1-6	CASSQDWGGSLDSPLHF	TGCGCCAGCAGCCAAGATTGGGGGGGATCTCTTGATTCACCCCTCCACTTT
TRBV12-3/TRBV12-4	-	-	TRBJ2-7	CASSIDSYEQYF	TGTGCCAGCAGTATTGACAGTTACGAGCAGTACTTC
TRBV7-8	-	TRBD1	TRBJ2-7	CASSPRDDRGEQYF	TGTGCCAGCAGCCCCAGGGACGACAGGGGCGAGCAGTACTTC
TRBV30	once	-	TRBJ2-2	CAWSFAGQNTGELFF	TGTGCCTGGAGTTTCGCGGGACAGAACACCGGGGAGCTGTTTTTT
TRBV19	-	-	TRBJ2-5	CASSSFRAQETQYF	TGTGCCAGTAGTTCCTTCAGGGCTCAAGAGACCCAGTACTTC
TRBV4-3	few	TRBD1	TRBJ1-2	CASSQETGKNYGYTF	TGCGCCAGCAGCCAGGAGACAGGGAAGAACTATGGCTACACCTTC
TRBV7-2	-	TRBD2	TRBJ2-3	CASSLTPSGHTDTQYF	TGTGCCAGCAGCTTAACCCCTAGCGGACACACAGATACGCAGTATTTT
TRBV6-5	-	-	TRBJ1-1	CASIANTEAFF	TGTGCCAGCATCGCGAACACTGAAGCTTTCTTT
TRBV7-9	-	-	TRBJ2-2	CASSLDGVPTGELFF	TGTGCCAGCAGCTTAGATGGGGTGCCGACCGGGGAGCTGTTTTTT
TRBV7-6	-	TRBD1	TRBJ1-1	CASSPRTGKDTEAFF	TGTGCCAGCAGCCCCCGGACAGGAAAGGATACTGAAGCTTTCTTT
TRBV6-1	-	TRBD2	TRBJ2-7	CASSEPARLAAYYEQYF	TGTGCCAGCAGTGAACCCGCCCGACTAGCGGCTTACTACGAGCAGTACTTC
TRBV27	once	-	TRBJ1-6	CASSFRGSYNSPLHF	TGTGCCAGCAGTTTCCGGGGCTCCTATAATTCACCCCTCCACTTT
TRBV11-2	-	-	TRBJ2-7	CASSLEGGSSYEQYF	TGTGCCAGCAGCTTAGAGGGCGGTAGTTCCTACGAGCAGTACTTC
TRBV5-6	-	TRBD1	TRBJ1-3	CASSFTGTGGRGNTIYF	TGTGCCAGCAGCTTCACCGGGACAGGGGGTAGGGGAAACACCATATATTTT
TRBV5-4	-	-	TRBJ1-2	CASSSLRWGRNGYTF	TGTGCCAGCAGCTCCCTTCGGTGGGGGAGGAATGGCTACACCTTC
TRBV30	-	-	TRBJ1-6	CAWKGGSSPLHF	TGTGCCTGGAAAGGGGGAAGTTCACCCCTCCACTTT
TRBV4-1	-	-	TRBJ2-7	CASSQGRVDEQYF	TGCGCCAGCAGCCAAGGGAGGGTCGACGAGCAGTACTTC
TRBV7-9	-	-	TRBJ1-3	CASSYRSRAGNTIYF	TGTGCCAGCAGCTACAGGTCCAGGGCCGGAAACACCATATATTTT
TRBV2	-	-	TRBJ2-2	CASKPADMNTGELFF	TGTGCCAGCAAACCAGCGGACATGAACACCGGGGAGCTGTTTTTT
TRBV9	-	-	TRBJ1-5	CASSVGSNQPQHF	TGTGCCAGCAGCGTAGGTAGCAATCAGCCCCAGCATTTT
TRBV24-1	-	-	TRBJ2-2	CATSAAGEAGELFF	TGTGCCACCAGTGCGGCAGGGGAGGCCGGGGAGCTGTTTTTT
TRBV19	-	TRBD2	TRBJ2-3	CASSMTSGRVTQYF	TGTGCCAGTAGTATGACTAGCGGGAGGGTTACGCAGTATTTT
TRBV20-1	-	TRBD2	TRBJ2-1	CSASMLAGGDYNEQFF	TGCAGTGCTAGTATGCTAGCGGGGGGGGATTACAATGAGCAGTTCTTC
TRBV7-2	-	-	TRBJ1-1	CASSLETGTEAFF	TGTGCCAGCAGCTTAGAGACGGGCACTGAAGCTTTCTTT
TRBV6-5	-	TRBD1	TRBJ1-5	CASNRDSRIQPQHF	TGTGCCAGCAATCGGGACAGCAGAATACAGCCCCAGCATTTT
TRBV27	-	-	TRBJ1-6	CASSWRPQFPLHF	TGTGCCAGCAGTTGGAGACCCCAATTCCCCCTCCACTTT
TRBV4-1	-	TRBD1	TRBJ1-2	CASSPRQGEDYGYTF	TGCGCCAGCAGCCCCAGACAGGGGGAAGACTATGGCTACACCTTC
TRBV7-8	once	-	TRBJ1-6	CASSQEISSYNSPLHF	TGTGCCAGCAGCCAGGAGATAAGCTCCTATAATTCACCCCTCCACTTT
TRBV18	-	-	TRBJ2-2	CASSLKTRLRDTSTGELFF	TGTGCCAGCTCACTCAAAACCCGGCTACGGGACACTTCCACCGGGGAGCTGTTTTTT
TRBV7-9	-	TRBD2	TRBJ2-1	CASSLDGLAGTNEQFF	TGTGCCAGCAGCTTAGATGGGCTAGCGGGGACAAATGAGCAGTTCTTC
TRBV7-9	-	-	TRBJ1-2	CASSPSGGMDGYTF	TGTGCCAGCAGCCCCTCCGGGGGCATGGATGGCTACACCTTC